The text below deals with one T cell receptor (beta chain). The target of this receptor is not known. Base qualities are missing; no much larger clone stands one base away. The sample is drawn from a study of cytomegalovirus exposure and HLA in healthy donors (dated by TCRdb to the late 2010s). Concerning the study at large: In an earlier analysis of fewer than 750 of the donors, around 290 Gb of sequence data and 120 million or so unique TCR beta sequences from some 170 million T cells were reported. An earlier analysis of 587 of the donors used high-throughput TCR beta sequencing to judge whether each TCR beta V gene segment behaved as functional or pseudogenic. The study aimed to test whether signatures of past pathogen exposure could be identified by cataloging public T cell receptors. In the later analysis, no new phenotypic data were used to find candidate immune exposures; instead, reliance was placed on TCR beta sequences and their occurrence across donors. All discovery cohort repertoires had been generated using a single sequencing platform. The study used immunosequencing to profile the T cell repertoires of under 700 subjects and linked those repertoires to cytomegalovirus serostatus. Typing coverage differed by locus: A, B, C, DRB1 and DQB1 were typed in roughly 620-630 donors, DQA1 in roughly 510, DPA1 in 600 to 610, and DPB1 in 472. A later genetic analysis used genome-wide SNP genotypes for 398 of the 666 donors, treating that subset as a discovery cohort. High-throughput TCR immunosequencing, statistical association of individual TCRs with disease status, and machine learning were combined to predict cytomegalovirus infection status. Both class I and class II loci were covered by HLA typing, at four-digit resolution. Among the roughly 400 genotyped donors, about 85% belonged to the genetic ancestry cluster associated with self-reported Caucasian donors. About 320 gigabases of sequencing data and around 87 million unique TCR sequences were included in an early release covering about 700 HLA-typed donors. Donor age, sex, ethnicity and CMV serostatus were collected together with the repertoire data. A separate validation cohort of roughly 130 different subjects was used in addition to the 666-subject first cohort. Five DR-DQ haplotypes were treated as single units for association and clustering because of strong linkage in the cohort. On average, 235,054 unique TCR beta nucleotide sequences were sequenced per donor among 398 genotyped donors of the cohort, with approximately 18% of those sequences being non-productive. To study patterns of TCR occurrence, a later analysis re-analyzed previously published TCR beta repertoires from more than 550 donors and added high-resolution HLA genotyping.

The CDR3, from cysteine to phenylalanine, totals 17 residues. Only the CDR3 DNA is retained, 51 bases long and in frame from the first base. Trimming takes 6 bases off V and 5 bases off J; junction bases not matched to a gene: 14. The CDR1 and CDR2 encoded by the germline V gene (reference sequence) are SGHNT and YYREEE. Results and caveats for the whole study, not just this receptor: In a later analysis, HLA-associated TCR beta chains were found to be more clonally expanded and to have lower generation probabilities than equally common non-associated chains. According to a later analysis, TCR association rates differed among HLA loci, with DRB1 alleles showing the most associated TCRs and HLA-C alleles showing the fewest. V-gene and J-gene trimming of TCR beta chains was associated with a missense DCLRE1C variant in a later genetic analysis, and the association was replicated in an independent cohort. This cohort had only TCR beta chains sequenced, and the lack of alpha or paired-chain data limited which features could be detected. A few of the identified cytomegalovirus-associated TCR beta chains were confirmed in vitro to be specific for cytomegalovirus antigens. Because counts were too low, about 18 rarely observed V segments, including chromosome 9 orphons, were left out of the earlier analysis of 587 of the donors. According to a later analysis, most CMV-associated TCR beta chains appeared to be HLA-restricted, and the HLA associations seemed to be driven largely by CMV exposure. Because the 87-base-pair reads could not distinguish some IMGT-functional V segments, including TRBV6-2 and TRBV6-3, those segments were excluded. It was suggested by the authors that the approach could potentially be generalized to other disease states and immunological phenotypes. The classifier was reported to diagnose cytomegalovirus status with high specificity and sensitivity in both the original and validation cohorts. Several of the top co-occurrence clusters appeared to be linked to parvovirus B19, influenza, CMV and Epstein-Barr virus, according to a later analysis. A group of highly shared sequence variants was considered likely to be a technical artifact of the sequencing pipeline. Immune exposure information for the cohort was limited to CMV serostatus. A later analysis associated 16,951 TCR beta sequences with specific HLA alleles at a false discovery rate of 0.05. In an earlier analysis of approximately 590 of the donors, most TCR beta V segments were observed in productive rearrangements about 87% or about 30% of the time, broadly matching IMGT annotations. Strong co-occurrence of HLA alleles, especially DR and DQ, made assigning TCR associations to individual alleles difficult. While some public TCRs were present in many individuals, most TCR sequences turned up only very rarely across donors. Compared with the approximately 670-donor mean, donors in an Asian-associated ancestry cluster had fewer N-insertions in productive TCRs, according to a later genetic analysis. A total of about 150 TCR beta chains were listed by the study as associated with cytomegalovirus. A further reported finding was that TCR beta sequences accurately predicted the HLA-A and HLA-B alleles for most subjects in the first cohort. Linkage disequilibrium might explain the correlated functional status among segregating V segments, but an unknown experimental factor could not be ruled out. HLA typing was unavailable for some donors at each locus, so association tests used only the typed subset. The presence/absence analyses assumed that sequencing depth was roughly uniform across donors, and that assumption may not be true.

The cohort consisted of hundreds of healthy bone marrow donors. At the time of sampling, all cohort members were nominally healthy, though unrecorded immune exposures were likely present. The donor tested CMV seropositive and was one of the 289 seropositive cohort members. A peripheral blood sample was provided by each donor, and peripheral blood mononuclear cells were used for TCR beta sequencing. The Qiagen DNeasy Blood Extraction Kit was used to extract genomic DNA from the blood cell samples. The receptor library was made with the immunoSEQ multiplex PCR assay. For the multiplex PCR, a mixture combining 60 forward primers for TCR Vbeta segments and 13 reverse primers for TCR Jbeta segments was used. The CDR3 region of rearranged TCR beta genes was amplified from genomic DNA by a multiplex PCR assay. On the Illumina HiSeq System, the amplified TCR beta libraries were sequenced as 87-base-pair reads. The original pipeline was this. A later analysis tallied roughly 76 million unique TCR beta chains across the 550 to 850 repertoires, and 10 million to 11 million of those chains were shared by two or more donors. Raw reads were error-corrected and collapsed into unique sequences with a nearest-neighbor algorithm that merged closely related sequences to remove PCR and sequencing errors. Alignment of CDR3 sequences to IMGT reference sequences was used to assign V, D and J gene segments. Each retained sequence needed at least a six-nucleotide match to both a V gene segment and a J gene segment. A rearrangement was called productive if the CDR3 had no stop codons and remained in frame with V and J, and every other rearrangement was called non-productive. Following IMGT convention, CDR3 was defined as the stretch from the second conserved V-encoded cysteine up to the conserved J-encoded phenylalanine. The earlier analysis of 587 of the donors excluded sequences that lacked an unambiguous match to a single V gene segment. In an earlier analysis of more than 500 of the donors, a V segment was called functional when productive rearrangements were above 56.7%, and segregating when the standard deviation between donors exceeded 5%. A statistical classification framework was built to diagnose cytomegalovirus status from the catalog of TCR beta chain sequences. A later analysis assigned V and J genes by comparing TCR nucleotide sequences with IMGT/GENE-DB human TR gene sequences. The TCRdist pipeline was used in a later analysis to assign CDR3 sequences and most-parsimonious VDJ recombination scenarios. In a later analysis, each TCR beta chain was defined by its CDR3 amino acid sequence together with its V-gene family, and reads lacking a unique V-gene family were excluded. In a later analysis, a few hundred highly shared, low-generation-probability nucleotide sequences were removed to address suspected cross-contamination and a sequencing artifact. In a later analysis, a clonal expansion index for each public chain was calculated from normalized within-repertoire ranks of inferred template counts. A later analysis computed generation probabilities with a VDJ recombination model fitted to out-of-frame rearrangements, and checked the results against IGoR. In a later analysis, hypergeometric tests were used to score TCR-TCR, TCR-HLA and TCR-CMV co-occurrence, with a repertoire-size bias correction applied to TCR pairs. In a later analysis, false discovery rates were estimated by permuting HLA or CMV assignments 20 times. In a later analysis, co-occurring TCRs were grouped using DBSCAN, with TCRdist sequence similarity added in when clustering inside HLA-allele-positive subsets. For co-occurrence clustering, repertoires with fewer than 30,000 or more than 120,000 public chains were excluded, along with a handful of repertoires with anomalous nucleotide sharing. The immuneACCESS repertoire file appears here via TCRdb, limited to in-frame rearrangements. These files lack a portion of the clones; in checked studies, under half of the deficit traces to unresolved V genes, and the cause of the others is not known. For V, J and clone size, that table is used; D and trimming come from the DNA. This sample has more than 50,000 clones in its table, and about 67% of those were observed once. The ten largest clones add up to about 32% of the sample.

The chain is assembled from TRBV5-4 and TRBJ2-5; 12 nucleotides in the junction match TRBD1. Sequenced input: PBMCs. This clonotype was sampled from a man in his forties in good health and CMV-seropositive. The DNA sequence follows: TGTGCCAGCACCCGCCCTGTGGGGGACAGGGGGCGGGAGACCCAGTACTTC. It translates to CASTRPVGDRGRETQYF.